The 7 T cell receptor beta chains below come from one sample, sequenced in a study of blood T cell repertoires in COVID-19. The protocol was immunoSEQ multiplex PCR, while the TCRdb copy is restricted to in-frame clones and leaves out a portion. The data contain about 480,000 clones, 80% to 90% of them singletons. Material for sequencing was PBMCs or T cells enriched from blood (not recorded which). Receptor source: a woman aged 55 to 70 who had recovered from COVID-19.

Worth noting for this clone: Germline is not matched at one junction end, which may reflect a read error. The J gene is TRBJ2-7, the V gene TRBV6-6; D is perhaps TRBD2 (6 bases). The length of the CDR3 is 15 residues. In germline, CDR1 is MNHNY, CDR2 SVGAGI (reference sequence). CDR3 DNA sequence: TGTGCCAGCAGATACTTGGTGGGGGGCTCCTACGAGCAGTACTTC. Translated: CASRYLVGGSYEQYF.

The chain recombines TRBV21-1 with TRBJ1-4; the table gives TRBD1 as D, unverified against the DNA. TRBV21-1 is a known pseudogene. The CDR3 loop spans 22 amino acids. The CDR3 region is CASSKARSPVAGNTATNEKLFF. The CDR3 region has the DNA TGTGCCAGCAGCAAAGCGCGTAGTCCGGTGGCAGGGAACACCGCAACTAATGAAAAACTGTTTTTT.

The rearrangement uses TRBV18 and TRBJ1-4; TRBD1 matches at 10 bases. The length of the CDR3 is 16 residues. V lost 6 bases and J lost 0; bases outside the gene matches: 4. Germline CDR1 and CDR2: KGHSH and LQKENI. The CDR3: CASSAGQGATNEKLFF. The CDR3 DNA follows: TGTGCCAGCTCGGCAGGACAGGGGGCAACTAATGAAAAACTGTTTTTT.

The V gene is TRBV27, the J gene TRBJ2-7, with D tentatively TRBD1 (6 bases). The germline V gene has CDR1 MNHEY and CDR2 SMNVEV (reference sequence). Trimming stripped 5 bases from V and 4 bases from J, with 18 bases between. CDR3 length: 15 residues. CDR3 DNA sequence: TGTGCCAGCAGTCCCGACCGCGGCAGGGGTTACGAGCAGTACGTC. This sequence encodes CASSPDRGRGYEQYV.

The V and J genes are TRBV5-5 and TRBJ1-5; no reliable D call. There are 14 residues in the CDR3. Looked up from germline, CDR1 is SGHKS and CDR2 is YYEKEE (reference sequence). Deletions cut 0 bases from V and 3 bases from J, with 7 bases between. The CDR3 reads CASSLAQNNQPQHF. The CDR3 DNA reads TGTGCCAGCAGCTTGGCACAGAACAATCAGCCCCAGCATTTT.

This chain uses TRBV10-1 with TRBJ1-1; weak D call: TRBD1 (5 bases). Looked up from germline, CDR1 is WNHNN and CDR2 is SYGVQD (reference sequence). V lost 6 bases and J lost 4, with 15 bases in between. The CDR3 has 14 amino acids. CDR3 in DNA: TGCGCCAGCAGCCCCGGGGGGGGTCGCACTGAAGCTTTCTTT. Translation: CASSPGGGRTEAFF.

The chain couples TRBV4-1 to TRBJ2-7; tentative D call: TRBD2 (5 bases). The length of the CDR3 is 14 residues. From germline, CDR1 is MGHRA and CDR2 YSYEKL. Trimming took 0 bases from V and 5 from J, leaving 11 bases between them. CDR3 bases: TGCGCCAGCAGCCAAGATACCTACGGGAACGAGCAGTACTTC. Its protein product is CASSQDTYGNEQYF.